In this sample, the clone carrying this TCR beta chain turned up once. Its antigen is undetermined. The data are from a study of siplizumab effects on memory and regulatory T cells. General study results and limits: Siplizumab produced a significant drop in alloreactive sequences attributable to unstimulated CD4+ memory cells. Unstimulated naive T cells seemed to show more diversity than memory cells did, and they also seemed to be among the major contributors to the alloresponse. There were only a minor fraction of alloreactive clones that mapped to unstimulated subsets.

V gave up 1 base and J gave up 6 bases; unmatched junction bases: 5. The germline gives CDR1 SGHTA, CDR2 FQGNSA. CDR3 length equals 15 residues. Around 9.1 x 10^4 TCR templates per sample were sequenced. Generated by immunoSEQ multiplex PCR, the TCRdb table keeps only in-frame clones and is missing some. Among some 100,000 clones listed, about 91% were seen once. The rearrangement links TRBV7-2 to TRBJ2-7; TRBD2 matches 11 bases. This TCR derives from a human donor in good health. What was sequenced was CD4+ T cells sorted from blood. The CDR3 reads CASSLGASGGTEQYF. The CDR3 bases are TGTGCCAGCAGCTTAGGTGCTAGCGGGGGGACCGAGCAGTACTTC.